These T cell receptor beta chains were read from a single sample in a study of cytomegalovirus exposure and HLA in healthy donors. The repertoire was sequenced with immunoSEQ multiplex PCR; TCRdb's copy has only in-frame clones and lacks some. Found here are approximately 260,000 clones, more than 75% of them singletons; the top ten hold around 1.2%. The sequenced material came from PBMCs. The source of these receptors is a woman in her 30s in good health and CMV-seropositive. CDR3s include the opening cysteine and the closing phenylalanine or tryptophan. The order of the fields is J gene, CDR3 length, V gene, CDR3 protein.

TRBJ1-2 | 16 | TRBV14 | CASSQDPGQGGWGYTF
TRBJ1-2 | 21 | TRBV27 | CASSLFRGGDWSTGVIDGYTF
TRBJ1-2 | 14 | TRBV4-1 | CASSQEQVGGGYTF
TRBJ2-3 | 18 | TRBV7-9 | CASSLMFSAYGSQDTQYF
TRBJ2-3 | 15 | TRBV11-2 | CASSLVSGSTDTQYF
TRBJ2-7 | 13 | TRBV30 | CAWTLAGAYEQYF
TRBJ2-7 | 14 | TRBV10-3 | CAITQEDRGNEQYF
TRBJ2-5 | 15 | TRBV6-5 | CASSYYDFEGETQYF
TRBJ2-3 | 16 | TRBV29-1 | CSVGGFGWSGTDTQYF
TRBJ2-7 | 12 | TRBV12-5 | CASGLTGYEQYF
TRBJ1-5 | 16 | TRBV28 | CASSSVGQANNQPQHF
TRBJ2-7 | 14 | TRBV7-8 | CASSSSPRNYEQYF
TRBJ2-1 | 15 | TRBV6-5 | CASSQGLADYNEQFF
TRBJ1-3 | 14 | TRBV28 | CASSLIGAGNTIYF
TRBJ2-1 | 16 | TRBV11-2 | CASSLGGGSRYNEQFF
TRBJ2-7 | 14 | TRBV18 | CASSPGQGLYEQYF
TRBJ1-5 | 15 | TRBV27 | CASGGYVLGDQPQHF
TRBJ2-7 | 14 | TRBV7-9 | CASSRLLPPYEQYF
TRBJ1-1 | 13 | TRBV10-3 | CAISESRQGVAFF
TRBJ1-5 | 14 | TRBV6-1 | CASSAETGRWPQHF
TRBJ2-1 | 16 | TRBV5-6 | CASSRVGEGGYNEQFF
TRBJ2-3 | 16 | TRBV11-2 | CASSLETGWGPDTQYF
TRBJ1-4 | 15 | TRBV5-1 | CASSETPGQREKLFF
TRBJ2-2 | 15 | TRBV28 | CASNTAGGNTGELFF
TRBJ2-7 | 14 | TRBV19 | CASSRNRGPYEQYF
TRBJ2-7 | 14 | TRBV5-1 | CASSGSTSFYEQYF
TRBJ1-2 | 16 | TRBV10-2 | CASSVTRDRTFRGYTF
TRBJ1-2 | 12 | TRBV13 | CASSFDSGGYTF
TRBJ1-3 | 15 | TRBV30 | CAWDTGTGSRNTIYF
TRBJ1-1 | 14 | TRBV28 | CASSPGTMNTEAFF
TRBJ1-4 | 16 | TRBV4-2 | CASSQVTGQGYEKLFF
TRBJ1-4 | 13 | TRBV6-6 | CASSSPGAEKLFF
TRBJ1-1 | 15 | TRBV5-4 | CASSPRTGVRTEAFF
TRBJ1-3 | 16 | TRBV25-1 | CASSELLGEAGNTIYF
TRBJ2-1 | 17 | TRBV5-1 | CASSLWDSGLSGNEQFF
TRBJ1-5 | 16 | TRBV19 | CASSNQQGASNQPQHF
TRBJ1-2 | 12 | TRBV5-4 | CASSLPGYGYTF
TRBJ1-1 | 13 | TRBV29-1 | CSAQSDFNTEAFF
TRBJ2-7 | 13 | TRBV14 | CASSQGRAYEQYF
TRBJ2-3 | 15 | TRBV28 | CASSTTSGTTDTQYF
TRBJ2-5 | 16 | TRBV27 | CASRPRSAGEVATQYF
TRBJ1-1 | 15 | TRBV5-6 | CASSQAGSRASKAFF
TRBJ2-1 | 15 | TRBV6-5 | CASSYWASGRTEQFF
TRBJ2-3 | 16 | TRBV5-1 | CASSPGLAGSTDTQYF
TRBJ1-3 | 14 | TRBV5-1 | CASSDGTGFNTIYF
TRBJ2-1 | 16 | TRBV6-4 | CASSVSGTSGYNEQFF
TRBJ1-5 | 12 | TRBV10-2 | CASREENQPQHF
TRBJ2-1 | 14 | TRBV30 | CACEQGAYSNEQFF
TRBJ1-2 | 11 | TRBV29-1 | CSVEWSAGYTF
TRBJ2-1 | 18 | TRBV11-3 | CASSLDLPGTSTFNEQFF
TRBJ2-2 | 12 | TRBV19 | CASSIGQSGLFF
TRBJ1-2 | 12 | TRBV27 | CASRTAGHGYTF
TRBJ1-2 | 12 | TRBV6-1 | CASRQGRSGYTF
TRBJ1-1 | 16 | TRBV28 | CASTQGGSLVNTEAFF
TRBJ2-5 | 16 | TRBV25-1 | CASSDPTGGVQETQYF
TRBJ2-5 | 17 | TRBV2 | CASSEGGYGTGLDTQYF